This TCR beta chain was found in a study of CD8+ T cells in alopecia areata. Study conclusions and caveats: Elevated clonality characterized lesional scalp relative to normal scalp, particularly in alopecia totalis/universalis. Clarity of TCR sharing across patients fell short of that in mice, possibly HLA-related.

As part of sample collection, lesional scalp punch biopsies and peripheral blood were taken from alopecia areata patients. Researchers picked out CD4+ and CD8+ T cells from PBMCs by sorting. Extracted from the samples, RNA was reverse transcribed into cDNA to serve as the sequencing template. TCRdb keeps only in-frame clones here, not all; method: immunoSEQ multiplex PCR. The table includes more than 95,000 clones, around 50% detected once. To note about this clone: The antigen is not known.

Input material: NKG2D-low CD8+ T cells sorted from blood. The clonotype was recovered from a human donor with alopecia areata.

DNA for the CDR3: TGTGCCTGGAGTGTCGGGACAGGGAATTATAACTATGGCTACACCTTC. Translating it yields CAWSVGTGNYNYGYTF. The J gene is TRBJ1-2, the V gene TRBV30; the match to TRBD1 covers 9 bases. Losses at the gene ends were 0 bases for V and 1 base for J; bases not matched to a gene: 6. Germline V CDR1 and CDR2: GTSNPN, SVGIG (reference sequence). The CDR3 has 16 residues.